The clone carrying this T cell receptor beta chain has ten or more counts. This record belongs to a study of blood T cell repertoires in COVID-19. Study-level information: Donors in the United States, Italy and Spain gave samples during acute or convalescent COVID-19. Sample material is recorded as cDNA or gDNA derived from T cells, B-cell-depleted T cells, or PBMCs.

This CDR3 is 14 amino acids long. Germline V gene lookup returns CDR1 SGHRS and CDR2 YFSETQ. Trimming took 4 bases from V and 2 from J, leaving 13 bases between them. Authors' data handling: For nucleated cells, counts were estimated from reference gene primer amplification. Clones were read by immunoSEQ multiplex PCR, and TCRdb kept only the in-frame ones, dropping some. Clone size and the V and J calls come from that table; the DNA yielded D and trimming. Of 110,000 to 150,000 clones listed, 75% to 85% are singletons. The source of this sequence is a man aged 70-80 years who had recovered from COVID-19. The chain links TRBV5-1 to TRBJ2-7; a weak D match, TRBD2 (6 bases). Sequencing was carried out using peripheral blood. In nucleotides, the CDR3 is TGCGCCAGCAGCGCGGGGACTCGGACCTACGAGCAGTACTTC. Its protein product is CASSAGTRTYEQYF.